This TCR beta chain comes out of a study of graft-versus-host responses after intestinal transplantation (dated by TCRdb to the early 2020s). About the study as a whole: The transplants that recipients got were multivisceral, liver-intestinal, or isolated intestinal. Rather than going through the commercial service, samples from a few later patients were sequenced in-house on an Illumina MiSeq and processed with MiXCR. Of the 20 to 25 intestinal transplant recipients enrolled in the cohort, one of whom was a retransplant, a few patients without pretransplant specimens were excluded. Alloreactive clones were identified by sequencing pre-transplant mixed lymphocyte reaction products and comparing them with unstimulated pre-transplant donor and recipient T cells. Graft-versus-host and host-versus-graft alloreactive T cell clones were tracked in the graft, circulation and bone marrow after intestinal transplantation using bulk TCR-beta CDR3 sequencing. Donor T cell macrochimerism was defined as a peak of at least 4% donor T cells among recipient peripheral blood mononuclear cells. Anti-thymocyte globulin induction was given to all recipients, followed by maintenance tacrolimus and steroids for 2 to 4 years. The paper as a whole reports these results and caveats: Early after transplant, peak levels of circulating GvH clones were associated with declines in HvG clones. High GvH to HvG T cell clonal ratios were observed in the allografts of patients with donor T cell macrochimerism. Conclusions were limited by the relatively low number and heterogeneity of intestinal transplant patients. GvH clones were found in recipient bone marrow, and some of the GvH clones appeared earlier in ileal mucosa or blood, which is consistent with an intestinal mucosal origin.

Read against the paper, the sample's time point label means: cells obtained before transplantation from donor or recipient. CD3+CD4+ and CD3+CD8+ populations were FACS-sorted from unstimulated pre-transplant donor and recipient cells taken from spleen or lymph nodes. Concerning this clone itself: Its antigen remains undetermined. No much larger clone exists at a distance of one base, and base qualities are not known.

The library was made by the immunoSEQ multiplex PCR assay. For most patients, genomic DNA was isolated with the Qiagen DNeasy Blood and Tissue Kit and shipped frozen to Adaptive Biotechnologies for TCR sequencing. High-throughput TCR-beta CDR3 sequencing of genomic DNA from most patients was performed by Adaptive Biotechnologies. The paper's data handling went like this. Adaptive's ImmunoSEQ software supplied the TCR sequencing data for around 19 patients, while MiXCR and VDJtools were used to process a few other patients. CD4 versus CD8 sorting errors were corrected by removing sequences found in both subsets at a frequency ratio below 5:1. CDR3 nucleotide sequences shared between donor and recipient were removed because their origin could not be assigned. Alloreactive clones required at least 2-fold expansion over unstimulated cells and minimum CFSE-low frequency of 0.002% (template counts) or 0.001% (read counts). A clone was considered mappable if detected in the sequenced pre-transplant spleen, lymph node, or MLR CFSE-low populations of the donor or recipient. Cumulative frequency of alloreactive clones was calculated as a percentage of all sequences weighted by copy number. In TCRdb, the immuneACCESS table is reduced to in-frame sequences with V and J assigned. These tables do not hold every clone; where another copy was compared, an unresolved V gene accounts for under half, and the others remain unexplained. Clone size and the V and J calls come from that table; the DNA yielded D and trimming. The sample profile shows about 88,000 clones; approximately 90% of them were found once. The ten largest clones add up to about 0.34% of the sample.

Including the terminal cysteine and phenylalanine, the CDR3 comprises 15 residues. The sequence is cut down to CDR3 DNA, 45 bases in frame from base 1. After removal of 4 bases from V and 0 bases from J, the junction retains 3 bases not matched to a gene. CDR1 and CDR2 (SNHLY, FYNNEI) derive from the germline V gene. This sequence originates from a human donor who was the organ donor for an intestinal transplant. The source was unstimulated CD4+ T cells sorted from spleen or lymph node cells, collected before transplant. This chain joins TRBV2 to TRBJ1-5; 7 of the junction bases match TRBD1. The DNA sequence follows: TGTGCCAGCAGTGGATCAGGGGGTAGCAATCAGCCCCAGCATTTT. Protein translation: CASSGSGGSNQPQHF.